Listed here are 5 T cell receptor beta chains from one sample, sequenced in a study of metastatic and nonmetastatic thyroid tumors. No patient had received any treatment before thyroid surgery. MiXCR re-clonotyped the PCR reads for TCRdb. The profile covers 85,000 to 95,000 clones, with under 15% appearing a single time and just over 3.5% taken by the ten largest. Sample: blood. Receptors were obtained from a female donor with papillary thyroid cancer or a benign thyroid nodule (not recorded which). Some clones in this sample may be carry-over from other donors' samples.

This clone showed up many times. This chain links TRBV28 with TRBJ2-1; D remains unclear. Germline-derived CDR1 and CDR2 are MDHEN and SYDVKM. V lost 1 base to trimming and J lost 5 bases, with 12 bases between them. The CDR3 length is 15 residues. The CDR3 nucleotides are TGTGCCAGCAGTTTATTTATTCGAGTAAACAATGAGCAGTTCTTC. Residues: CASSLFIRVNNEQFF. Filled out from reference TRBV28 and TRBJ2-1, the complete variable domain reads DVKVTQSSRYLVKRTGEKVFLECVQDMDHENMFWYRQDPGLGLRLIYFSYDVKMKEKGDIPEGYSVSREKKERFSLILESASTNQTSMYLCASSLFIRVNNEQFFGPGTRLTVL.

This clone appeared many times. This rearrangement joins TRBV6-1 to TRBJ2-1; 8 positions agree with TRBD1. Germline V CDR1 and CDR2: MNHNS, SASEGT. After removal of 6 bases from V and 5 bases from J, the junction contained 6 bases not matched to a gene. This CDR3 has 14 amino acids. CDR3 protein: CASRGTGRDNEQFF. CDR3 in DNA: TGTGCCAGCAGGGGGACAGGACGAGACAATGAGCAGTTCTTC.

There are many counts of this clone. The V and J genes are TRBV19 and TRBJ1-5; 10 nucleotides agree with TRBD1. CDR3 length: 17 residues. Looked up from germline, CDR1 is LNHDA and CDR2 is SQIVND (reference sequence). Unmatched junction bases numbered 19, after V lost 6 bases and J lost 11 bases. The CDR3 DNA sequence: TGTGCCAGTAGCCCCCGGGACAGGGGTTTCCAGGGGTGGACCCAGCATTTT. It yields the protein CASSPRDRGFQGWTQHF.

This clone came up many times. Other DNA sequences in this sample translate to the same CDR3. The V call is TRBV28, the J call TRBJ1-5; D remains ambiguous. The CDR3 extends over 14 amino acids. The V gene's germline CDR1 is MDHEN and CDR2 SYDVKM. Trimming stripped 2 bases from V and 7 bases from J, with 12 bases between. The CDR3 reads CASSLGGVGQPQHF. Here the CDR3 DNA reads TGTGCCAGCAGTTTAGGTGGGGTTGGGCAGCCCCAGCATTTT.

Many counts were recorded for this clone. J is TRBJ2-1 and V is TRBV12-3 or TRBV12-4, with TRBD2 identical over 8 bases. The CDR3 has 14 amino acids. After removal of 3 bases from V and 7 bases from J, the junction contained 5 bases not matched to a gene. The CDR3 is CASSLAGGSNEQFF. The DNA of the CDR3 is TGTGCCAGCAGTTTGGCGGGGGGTTCTAATGAGCAGTTCTTC.